The 2 T cell receptor beta chains reported below all come from one sample, sequenced in a study of blood T cells in healthy people across ages. The second PCR ran roughly 7 to 12 cycles with a sample-barcoded 5' primer and J-beta primers. TCRdb itself ran the 5' RACE reads through MiXCR, one entry per CDR3 protein. In the table there are roughly 800,000 distinct CDR3 sequences, roughly 64% of which are singletons. The material sequenced was blood. Receptor source: a man aged 30 to 45 in good health.

This clonotype was counted a few times. The J gene is TRBJ2-3, the V gene TRBV11-2; D is uncertain. CDR3 size: 15 residues. The germline CDR1 and CDR2 sequences are SGHAT and FQNNGV. V was shortened by 4 bases and J by 8 bases, with 19 bases between the two germline ends. The CDR3 region has the DNA TGTGCCAGCAGCTCTCACCCGAAGGATCACGGTACGCAGTATTTT. It specifies CASSSHPKDHGTQYF.

This chain connects TRBV4-3 to TRBJ2-7; 10 bases agree with TRBD1. Germline V CDR1 and CDR2: LGHNA, YSLEER. The CDR3 runs 15 residues. J lost 4 bases, V lost 2 bases, and 5 bases had no gene match. The CDR3 DNA is TGCGCCAGCAGCCAAAGGGACAGGGGACATTACGAGCAGTACTTC. It encodes CASSQRDRGHYEQYF.